Described below is a single T cell receptor (beta chain) sequence and its context. Sequencing used immunoSEQ multiplex PCR; TCRdb keeps in-frame clones, though not all of them. The profile shows 300,000 to 350,000 clones, roughly 90% of them singletons. The sample belongs to a study of blood T cell repertoires in COVID-19. CDR1 is LGHNA and CDR2 is YSLEER in the germline V gene. Trimming pared 3 bases from V and 3 bases from J, leaving 15 bases between. CDR3 length: 15 amino acids. Sequenced input: peripheral blood. The sequence was collected from a woman aged 25 to 45 with COVID-19, enrolled during active disease. The rearrangement links TRBV4-3 to TRBJ2-7, with D tentatively TRBD1 (6 bases). The DNA of the CDR3 is TGCGCCAGCAGCCAGAACAGGGTCCCCAACTACGAGCAGTACTTC. Its protein is CASSQNRVPNYEQYF.